This record covers a single TCR beta chain. This clone was counted only a few times. The antigen this receptor binds is unknown. No base quality values were provided; no much bigger clone lies one nucleotide off. This entry comes from a study of blood T cell repertoires in COVID-19 (dated by TCRdb to the early 2020s). A note on the overall study: The collaborator samples originated in the United States, Italy and Spain and spanned the acute and convalescent phases of COVID-19. The repertoires were released in a freely available public database intended as a resource for research on the immune response to SARS-CoV-2. The prospective study material was composed of cDNA or gDNA derived from T cells, B-cell-depleted T cells, or PBMCs. HLA class I and class II types, where available, came from metadata supplied by the sample provider rather than from assay-based typing. The sample metadata nearly always contained a de-identified subject ID, COVID-19 status, age in years and sex. The samples were drawn from two sources: the first 160 participants of the ongoing ImmuneRACE study, and 1,254 subjects contributed by 6 global collaborators. Subjects who had been exposed to COVID-19, were actively infected with it, or had recovered from it provided the deeply sampled blood TCRbeta repertoires that made up the dataset.

The full study reports these points: The amount of clinical and demographic metadata varied by source and participant and was provided uncurated.

Collaborating institutions collected whole blood in K2EDTA tubes following their own protocols. For TCRbeta analysis, collaborators shipped samples as frozen whole blood, isolated PBMCs, or DNA extracted from either of those sample types. The immunoSEQ Assay, a bias-controlled multiplex PCR, was used to amplify TCRbeta CDR3 regions from genomic DNA. The study's processing was this. The number of nucleated cells in each sample was estimated from the amplification of reference gene primers within the assay. To quantify the absolute abundance of each unique TCRbeta CDR3 rearrangement, sequence reads were collapsed and filtered. For each sample, productive Simpson clonality was calculated by taking the square root of Simpson's diversity index across productive rearrangements. TCRdb carries this immuneACCESS record with in-frame sequences only. Its versions omit some clonotypes, under half of them owing to an unresolved V gene in the studies checked, with the rest unexplained. V, J and clone size derive from that table, while D and trimming were established from the DNA sequence. The sample table holds roughly 97,000 clones, of which roughly 86% were seen once. The top ten clones comprise 15% to 20% of the sample.

Here V drops 0 bases and J drops 5 bases, and the junction holds 6 bases not matched to any gene. The CDR3 contains 18 residues, cysteine and phenylalanine counted. This entry keeps only the CDR3 DNA: 54 bases, framed from base 1. Taken from the germline V gene, the CDR1 and CDR2 loops are MDHEN and SYDVKM. This clonotype was sampled from a human donor in a cohort sampled during active COVID-19. Specimen: peripheral blood. The chain employs TRBV28 and TRBJ2-1; 14 junctional bases match TRBD2. CDR3 sequence: CASSLWTSGRAGDNEQFF. The nucleotide sequence is TGTGCCAGCAGTTTATGGACTAGCGGGAGGGCAGGTGACAATGAGCAGTTCTTC.